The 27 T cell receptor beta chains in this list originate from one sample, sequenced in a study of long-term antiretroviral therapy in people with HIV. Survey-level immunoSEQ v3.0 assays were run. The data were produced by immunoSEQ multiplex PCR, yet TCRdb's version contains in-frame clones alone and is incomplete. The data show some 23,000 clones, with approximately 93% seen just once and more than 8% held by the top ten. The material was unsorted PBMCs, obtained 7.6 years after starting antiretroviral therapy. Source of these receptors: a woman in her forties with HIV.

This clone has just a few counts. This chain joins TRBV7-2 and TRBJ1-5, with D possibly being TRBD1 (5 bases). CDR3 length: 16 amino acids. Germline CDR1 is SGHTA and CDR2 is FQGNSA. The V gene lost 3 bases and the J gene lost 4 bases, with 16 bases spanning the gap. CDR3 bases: TGTGCCAGCAGCTTCGGAGGGGATCCTAGAAATCAGCCCCAGCATTTT. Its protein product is CASSFGGDPRNQPQHF.

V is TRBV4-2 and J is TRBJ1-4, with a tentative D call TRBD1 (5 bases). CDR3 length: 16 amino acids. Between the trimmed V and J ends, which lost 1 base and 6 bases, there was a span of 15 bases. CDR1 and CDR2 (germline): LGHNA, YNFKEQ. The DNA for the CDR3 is TGTGCCAGCAGCCAAGGAGTTGGGGTAGGGGATGAAAAACTGTTTTTT. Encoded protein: CASSQGVGVGDEKLFF.

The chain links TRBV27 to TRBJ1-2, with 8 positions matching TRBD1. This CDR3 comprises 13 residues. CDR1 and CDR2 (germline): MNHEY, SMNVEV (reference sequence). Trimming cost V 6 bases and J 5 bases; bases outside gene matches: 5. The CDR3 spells CASSRGRWYGYTF. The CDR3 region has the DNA TGTGCCAGCAGCAGGGGGCGCTGGTATGGCTACACCTTC.

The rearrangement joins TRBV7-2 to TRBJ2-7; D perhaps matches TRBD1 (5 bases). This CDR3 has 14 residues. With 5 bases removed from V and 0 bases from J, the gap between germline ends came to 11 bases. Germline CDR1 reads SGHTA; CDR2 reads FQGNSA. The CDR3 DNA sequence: TGTGCCAGCAGCCACAGACAGTTCTCCTACGAGCAGTACTTC. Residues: CASSHRQFSYEQYF.

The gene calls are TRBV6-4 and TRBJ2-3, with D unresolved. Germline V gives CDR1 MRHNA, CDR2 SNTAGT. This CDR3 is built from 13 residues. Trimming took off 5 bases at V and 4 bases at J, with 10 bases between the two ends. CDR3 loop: CASSPTWADTQYF. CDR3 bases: TGTGCCAGCAGTCCCACTTGGGCAGATACGCAGTATTTT.

The CDR3 sequence: CASSSTTDSYNEQFF. The CDR3 bases are TGCGCCAGCAGCTCAACCACAGATTCCTACAATGAGCAGTTCTTC. The V call is TRBV5-1, the J call TRBJ2-1; D is unresolved. This CDR3 comprises 15 residues. V was pared by 3 bases and J by 1 base, with 11 bases between. Germline assignment: CDR1 SGHRS and CDR2 YFSETQ.

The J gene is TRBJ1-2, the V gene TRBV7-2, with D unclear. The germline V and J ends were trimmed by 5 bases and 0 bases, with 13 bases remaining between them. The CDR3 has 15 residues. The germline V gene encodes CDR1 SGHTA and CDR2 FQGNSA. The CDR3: CASSPGSGANYGYTF. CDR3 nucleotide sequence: TGTGCCAGCAGCCCTGGGAGCGGGGCTAACTATGGCTACACCTTC.

The CDR3 here is CASSLLSRGRTSYEQYF. The CDR3 DNA follows: TGTGCCAGCAGCCTCTTGTCTCGGGGGCGTACCTCCTACGAGCAGTACTTC. The rearrangement uses TRBV7-2 and TRBJ2-7; D could derive from TRBD1 or TRBD2 (6 bases each). The CDR3 extends over 17 amino acids. CDR1 and CDR2 from the germline V gene are SGHTA and FQGNSA. V lost 5 bases to trimming and J lost 0 bases, with 20 bases between them. Together with reference TRBV7-2 and TRBJ2-7, the CDR3 gives the full variable domain: GAGVSQSPSNKVTEKGKDVELRCDPISGHTALYWYRQSLGQGLEFLIYFQGNSAPDKSGLPSDRFSAERTGGSVSTLTIQRTQQEDSAVYLCASSLLSRGRTSYEQYFGPGTRLTVT.

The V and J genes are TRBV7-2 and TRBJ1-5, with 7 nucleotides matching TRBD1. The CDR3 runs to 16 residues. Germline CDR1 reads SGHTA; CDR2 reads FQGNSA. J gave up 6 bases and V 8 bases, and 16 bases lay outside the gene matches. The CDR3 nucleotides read TGTGCCAGCCAACGGGCCGCAGGAGGGGGCAGTCAGCCCCAGCATTTT. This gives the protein CASQRAAGGGSQPQHF.

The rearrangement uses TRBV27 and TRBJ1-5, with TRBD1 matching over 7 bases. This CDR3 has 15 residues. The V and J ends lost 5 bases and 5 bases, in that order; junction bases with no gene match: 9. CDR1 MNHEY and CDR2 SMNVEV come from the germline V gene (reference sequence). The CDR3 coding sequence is TGTGCCAGCAGTCCGTACAGGGGTGGTGATCAGCCCCAGCATTTT. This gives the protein CASSPYRGGDQPQHF.

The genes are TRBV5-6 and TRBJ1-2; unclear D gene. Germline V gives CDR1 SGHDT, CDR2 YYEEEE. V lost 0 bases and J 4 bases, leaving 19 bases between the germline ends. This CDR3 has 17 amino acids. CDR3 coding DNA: TGTGCCAGCAGCTTGGGTAACGTGGGCATGGGGTTCTATGGCTACACCTTC. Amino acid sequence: CASSLGNVGMGFYGYTF.

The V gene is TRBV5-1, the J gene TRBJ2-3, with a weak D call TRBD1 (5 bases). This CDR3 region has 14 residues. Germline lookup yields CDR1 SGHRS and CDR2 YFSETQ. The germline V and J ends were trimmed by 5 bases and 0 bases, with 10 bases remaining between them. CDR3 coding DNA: TGCGCCAGCAGTCAGGGTCCAAGCACAGATACGCAGTATTTT. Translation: CASSQGPSTDTQYF.

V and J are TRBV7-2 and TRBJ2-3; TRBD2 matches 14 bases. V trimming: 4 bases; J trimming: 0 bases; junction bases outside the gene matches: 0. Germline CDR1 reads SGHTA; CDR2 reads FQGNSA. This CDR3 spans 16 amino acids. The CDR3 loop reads CASSWTSGGSTDTQYF. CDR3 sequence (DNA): TGTGCCAGCAGCTGGACTAGCGGGGGGAGCACAGATACGCAGTATTTT.

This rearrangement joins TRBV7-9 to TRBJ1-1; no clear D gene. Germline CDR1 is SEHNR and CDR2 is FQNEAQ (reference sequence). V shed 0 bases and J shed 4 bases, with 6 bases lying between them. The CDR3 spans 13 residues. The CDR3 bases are TGTGCCAGCAGCTTAGCCCGCCGCACTGAAGCTTTCTTT. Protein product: CASSLARRTEAFF.

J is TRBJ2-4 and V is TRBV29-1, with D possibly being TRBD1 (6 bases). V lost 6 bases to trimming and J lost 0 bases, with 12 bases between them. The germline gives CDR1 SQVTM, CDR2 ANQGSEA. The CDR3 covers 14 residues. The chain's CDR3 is CSVLTGVAKNIQYF. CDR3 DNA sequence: TGCAGCGTCCTGACAGGAGTAGCCAAAAACATTCAGTACTTC.

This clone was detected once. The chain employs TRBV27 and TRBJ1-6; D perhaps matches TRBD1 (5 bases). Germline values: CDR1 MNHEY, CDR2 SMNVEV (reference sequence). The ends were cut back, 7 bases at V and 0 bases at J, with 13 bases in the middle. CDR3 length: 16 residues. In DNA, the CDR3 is TGTGCCAGCAAAGACGGGGGGATCTCCTATAATTCACCCCTCCACTTT. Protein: CASKDGGISYNSPLHF.

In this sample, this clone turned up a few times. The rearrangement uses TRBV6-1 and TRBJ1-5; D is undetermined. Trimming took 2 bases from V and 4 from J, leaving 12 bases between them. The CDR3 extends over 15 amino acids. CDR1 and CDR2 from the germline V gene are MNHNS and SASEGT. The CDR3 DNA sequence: TGTGCCAGCAGTGAAAAGGCAGGTTGGAATCAGCCCCAGCATTTT. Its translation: CASSEKAGWNQPQHF.

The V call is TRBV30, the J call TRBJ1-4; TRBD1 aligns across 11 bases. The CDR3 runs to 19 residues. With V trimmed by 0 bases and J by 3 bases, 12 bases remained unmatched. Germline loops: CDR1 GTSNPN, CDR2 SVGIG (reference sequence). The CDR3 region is CAWSVVDRGLERANEKLFF. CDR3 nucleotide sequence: TGTGCCTGGAGTGTGGTGGACAGGGGGCTGGAGAGAGCTAATGAAAAACTGTTTTTT. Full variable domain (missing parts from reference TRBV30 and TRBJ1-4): SQTIHQWPATLVQPVGSPLSLECTVEGTSNPNLYWYRQAAGRGLQLLFYSVGIGQISSEVPQNLSASRPQDRQFILSSKKLLLSDSGFYLCAWSVVDRGLERANEKLFFGSGTQLSVL.

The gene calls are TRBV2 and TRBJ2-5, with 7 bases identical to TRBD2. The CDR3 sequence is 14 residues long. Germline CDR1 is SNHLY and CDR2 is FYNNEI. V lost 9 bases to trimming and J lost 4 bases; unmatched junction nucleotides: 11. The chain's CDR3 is CASTGDYLIETQYF. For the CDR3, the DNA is TGTGCCAGTACCGGGGACTACCTTATAGAGACCCAGTACTTC.

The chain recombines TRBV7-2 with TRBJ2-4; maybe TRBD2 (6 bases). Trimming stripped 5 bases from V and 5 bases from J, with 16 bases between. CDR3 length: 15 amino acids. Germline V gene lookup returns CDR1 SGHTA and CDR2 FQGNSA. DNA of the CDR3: TGTGCCAGCAGCCCCCGGGCGGGGTCCCAAAACATTCAGTACTTC. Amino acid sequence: CASSPRAGSQNIQYF.

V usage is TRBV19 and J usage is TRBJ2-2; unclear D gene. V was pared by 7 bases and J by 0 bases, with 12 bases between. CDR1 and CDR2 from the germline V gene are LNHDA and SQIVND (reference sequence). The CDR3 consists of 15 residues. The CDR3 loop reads CASKERLANTGELFF. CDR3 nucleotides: TGTGCCAGTAAAGAGAGGCTAGCGAACACCGGGGAGCTGTTTTTT.

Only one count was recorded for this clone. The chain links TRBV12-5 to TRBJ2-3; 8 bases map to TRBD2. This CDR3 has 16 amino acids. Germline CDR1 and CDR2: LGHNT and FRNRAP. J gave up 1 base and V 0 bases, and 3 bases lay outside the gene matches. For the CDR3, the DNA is TGTGCTAGTGGTTTGGTACTCGGGGGGGGCACAGATACGCAGTATTTT. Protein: CASGLVLGGGTDTQYF.

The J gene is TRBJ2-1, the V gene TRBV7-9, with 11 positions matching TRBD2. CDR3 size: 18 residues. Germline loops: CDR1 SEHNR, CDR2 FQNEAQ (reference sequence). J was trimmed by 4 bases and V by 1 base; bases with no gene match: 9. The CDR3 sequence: CASSLGPLAGDMYNEQFF. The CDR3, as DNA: TGTGCCAGCAGCTTAGGCCCACTAGCGGGGGACATGTACAATGAGCAGTTCTTC.

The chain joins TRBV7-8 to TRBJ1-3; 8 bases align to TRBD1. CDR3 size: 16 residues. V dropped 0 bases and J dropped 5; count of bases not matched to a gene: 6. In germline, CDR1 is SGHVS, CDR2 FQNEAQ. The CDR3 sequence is CASSLASWTGRNTIYF. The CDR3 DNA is TGTGCCAGCAGCTTAGCTTCCTGGACAGGGAGAAACACCATATATTTT.

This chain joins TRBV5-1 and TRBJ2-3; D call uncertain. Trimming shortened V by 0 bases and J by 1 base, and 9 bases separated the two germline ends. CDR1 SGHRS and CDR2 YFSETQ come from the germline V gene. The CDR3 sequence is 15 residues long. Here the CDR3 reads CASSLALSRTDTQYF. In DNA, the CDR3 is TGCGCCAGCAGCTTGGCGCTAAGCCGCACAGATACGCAGTATTTT.

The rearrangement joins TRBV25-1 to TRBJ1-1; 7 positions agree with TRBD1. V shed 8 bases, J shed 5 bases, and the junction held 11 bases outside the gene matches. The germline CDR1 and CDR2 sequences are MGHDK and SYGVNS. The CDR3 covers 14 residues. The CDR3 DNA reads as TGTGCCAGCTCTCCGAACAGGGGTTGGACTGAAGCTTTCTTT. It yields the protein CASSPNRGWTEAFF.

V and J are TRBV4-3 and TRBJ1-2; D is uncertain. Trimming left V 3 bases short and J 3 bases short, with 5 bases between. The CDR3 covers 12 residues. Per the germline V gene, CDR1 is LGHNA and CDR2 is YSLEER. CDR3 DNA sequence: TGCGCCAGCAGCCAGGGAGACTATGGCTACACCTTC. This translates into CASSQGDYGYTF.